A selection of T cell receptor beta chains follows, all from one sample in a study of blood T cell repertoires in COVID-19. The data were produced by immunoSEQ multiplex PCR, yet TCRdb's version contains in-frame clones alone and is incomplete. The sample lists a few hundred thousand clones; around four fifths were seen once. The sequencing sample was made of peripheral blood. These receptors all stem from an elderly woman with active or convalescent COVID-19. Both conserved end residues are part of each CDR3.

CDR3: CASSLGRAGIRNEQFF
J: TRBJ2-1
V: TRBV28

CDR3: CASSDGFRDTDTQYF
J: TRBJ2-3
V: TRBV6-1

CDR3: CASSLQGAEQYF
J: TRBJ2-7
V: TRBV7-2

CDR3: CASSQVGGDSYEQYF
J: TRBJ2-7
V: TRBV4-2

CDR3: CASTTWEAGGYEQYF
J: TRBJ2-7
V: TRBV28

CDR3: CASSQAPPGAGETQYF
J: TRBJ2-5
V: TRBV3-1/TRBV3-2

CDR3: CASSVVSLAGGYSYNEQFF
J: TRBJ2-1
V: TRBV9

CDR3: CASSPWTGVTYNEQFF
J: TRBJ2-1
V: TRBV11-2

CDR3: CAVTGYEQYF
J: TRBJ2-7
V: TRBV6-5

CDR3: CASSHGTLQFF
J: TRBJ2-1
V: TRBV3-1/TRBV3-2

CDR3: CATSDTNRGAQYF
J: TRBJ2-3
V: TRBV24-1

CDR3: CASREGRTEAFF
J: TRBJ1-1
V: TRBV5-1

CDR3: CSVQTFGRTSGGEETQYF
J: TRBJ2-5
V: TRBV29-1

CDR3: CASSVQETQYF
J: TRBJ2-5
V: TRBV19

CDR3: CSAGLDEQFF
J: TRBJ2-1
V: TRBV20-1

CDR3: CASSIGSGMGNQPQHF
J: TRBJ1-5
V: TRBV19

CDR3: CASSISGLHSGNTIYF
J: TRBJ1-3
V: TRBV5-1